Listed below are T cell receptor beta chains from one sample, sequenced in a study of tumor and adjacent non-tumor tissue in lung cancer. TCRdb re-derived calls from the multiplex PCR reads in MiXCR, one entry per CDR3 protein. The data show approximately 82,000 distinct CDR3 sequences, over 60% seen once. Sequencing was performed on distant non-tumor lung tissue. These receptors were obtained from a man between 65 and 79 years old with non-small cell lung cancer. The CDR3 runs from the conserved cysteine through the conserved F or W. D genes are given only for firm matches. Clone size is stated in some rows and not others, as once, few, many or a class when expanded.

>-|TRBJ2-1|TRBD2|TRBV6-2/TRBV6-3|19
TGTGCGAGCAGTTACTCTCTACTAGCGGGGGGATGCTCCTACAATGAGCAGTTCTTC
CASSYSLLAGGCSYNEQFF
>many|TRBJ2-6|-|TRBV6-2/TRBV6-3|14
TGTGCCAGCAGTACAGGGTTTGGGGCCAACGTCCTGACTTTC
CASSTGFGANVLTF
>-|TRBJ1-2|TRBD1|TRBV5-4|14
TGTGCCAGCAGCGGAGAATACAGGGGTGAAAGCTACACCTTC
CASSGEYRGESYTF
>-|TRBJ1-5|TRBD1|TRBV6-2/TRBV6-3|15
TGTGCCAGCAGTTCCGATAGGGGGCGTTTTCAGTCCCAGCATTTT
CASSSDRGRFQSQHF
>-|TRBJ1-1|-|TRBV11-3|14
TGTACCAGCAGCCCAAGGGTGCTGAACACTGAAGTCTTCTTT
CTSSPRVLNTEVFF
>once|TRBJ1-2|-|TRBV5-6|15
TGTGCCAGTAGCTTCGGGACTTCATTTCACTATGGCTACACCTTC
CASSFGTSFHYGYTF
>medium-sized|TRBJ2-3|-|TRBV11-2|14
TGTGCCAGCAGCTTAGATCGGGGGCCGGATACGCAGTATTTT
CASSLDRGPDTQYF
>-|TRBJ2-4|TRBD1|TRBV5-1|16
TGCGCCAGCAGCCGTTGGGACAGCGACGCCAAAAACATTCAGTACTTC
CASSRWDSDAKNIQYF
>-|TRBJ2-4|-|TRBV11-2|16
TGTGCCAGCAGCCCGAGGGAGCGCGAGGTCAAAAACATTCAGTACTTC
CASSPREREVKNIQYF
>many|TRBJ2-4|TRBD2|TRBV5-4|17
TGTGCCAGCAGCTGGGGACTAGCGGGAGGGGGCAAAAACATTCAGTACTTC
CASSWGLAGGGKNIQYF
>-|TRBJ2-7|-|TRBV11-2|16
TGTGCCAGCAGCCCCAGGGGGCGGGGGGGATCCTACGATCAGTATTTC
CASSPRGRGGSYDQYF
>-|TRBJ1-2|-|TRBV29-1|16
TGCAGGGTTGTCCTCTATCAATCCTCGGGAGAAGATGGCTGCACCTTC
CRVVLYQSSGEDGCTF
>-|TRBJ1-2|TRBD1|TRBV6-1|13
TGTGCCAGCAGCCCAATACAGGGGCAAGACTACACCTTT
CASSPIQGQDYTF
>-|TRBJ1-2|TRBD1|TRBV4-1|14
TGCGCCAGCAGTCTGGCAGGGGGCGCCCCTGACTACACCTTC
CASSLAGGAPDYTF
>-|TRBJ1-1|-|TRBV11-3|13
TGTGCCAGCATCCCCCCGGCTAATACTGAAGCTTTCTTT
CASIPPANTEAFF
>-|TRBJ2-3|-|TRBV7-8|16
TGTGCCAGCAGCTTCTTATTATGGGGATGCGCAGATACACAGTATTTT
CASSFLLWGCADTQYF
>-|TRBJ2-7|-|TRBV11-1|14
TGTGCCAGCAGCTCCAGGGAGTCGACTTACGAGCAGTACTTC
CASSSRESTYEQYF
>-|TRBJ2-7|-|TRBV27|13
TGTGCCAGCAGTTTAAGACCCTACTACGAGCAGTATTTC
CASSLRPYYEQYF
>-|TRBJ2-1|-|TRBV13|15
TGTGCCAGCGGCCCCACACCGTGGGCTTACAATGAGCAGTTCTTC
CASGPTPWAYNEQFF
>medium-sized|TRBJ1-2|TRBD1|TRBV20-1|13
TGCAGTGCTCGCACAGGGGGCAGCTATGGCTACACCTTC
CSARTGGSYGYTF
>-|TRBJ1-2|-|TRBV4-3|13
TGCGCCAGCAGTCAAGGGACGGCATATGGCTACACCTTC
CASSQGTAYGYTF
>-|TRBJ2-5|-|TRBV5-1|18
TGCGACAGCAGCTTGTTGAGATTGGGAATTTCTGGGGGAGAGAACCAGTACTTC
CDSSLLRLGISGGENQYF
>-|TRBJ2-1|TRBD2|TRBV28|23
TGTGCCAGCAGCCCTTCCATGGTCCTAGCGGGAGGGCGAGGCGTAAGTTCCTACAATAAGCAGTTCTTC
CASSPSMVLAGGRGVSSYNKQFF
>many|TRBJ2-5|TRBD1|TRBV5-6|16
TGTGCCAGCAGCCCTGAGGACAGGGCTTTCGGAGAGACCCAGTACTTC
CASSPEDRAFGETQYF
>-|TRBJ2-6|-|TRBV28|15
TGTGCCAGCAGTTCTCTCAGGGGCTCGGCCAACGTCCTGACTTTC
CASSSLRGSANVLTF
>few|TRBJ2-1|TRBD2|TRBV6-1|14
TGTGCCAGCAGGGTCTGGGATAGGGGACTAGGGAAGTTCTTC
CASRVWDRGLGKFF
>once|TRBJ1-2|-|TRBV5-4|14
TGTGCCAGTAGCTTGGGAGGGGCATACTATGGCTACACCTTC
CASSLGGAYYGYTF
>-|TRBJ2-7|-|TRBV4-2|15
TGTGCCAACAGCCATACCGGGCGAAATTCTTTTGAGCAGTACTTC
CANSHTGRNSFEQYF
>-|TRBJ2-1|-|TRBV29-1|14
TGCAGTGTGGAGTTGTGGAGCTCCTACATTGAGCAGTTCTTC
CSVELWSSYIEQFF
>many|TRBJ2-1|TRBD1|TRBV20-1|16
TGCAGTGCTAGCGGAAGGACAGGCCATCTCGTCAATGAGCAGTTCTTC
CSASGRTGHLVNEQFF
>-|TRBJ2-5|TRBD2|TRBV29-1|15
TGCAGCGTTGTCAGTTCCAAGGCCGGGGGGGAGACCCAGTACTTC
CSVVSSKAGGETQYF
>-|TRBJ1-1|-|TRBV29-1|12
TGCAGCCTTGTGCCGGAGAGGCATGAAGCTTTCTTT
CSLVPERHEAFF
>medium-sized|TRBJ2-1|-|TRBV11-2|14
TGTGCCAGCAGCGAGTCGTTAGGGGGAAATGAGCAGTTCTTC
CASSESLGGNEQFF
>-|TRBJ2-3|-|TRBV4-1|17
TGTGCCAGCAGCCCCTTTCAAGATGGGGCTAGCACAGATACGCAGTATTTT
CASSPFQDGASTDTQYF
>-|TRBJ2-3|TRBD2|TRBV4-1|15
TGCGCCAGCATCAGGCGGGGGGGCAGGGCAGATACGCAGTATTTT
CASIRRGGRADTQYF
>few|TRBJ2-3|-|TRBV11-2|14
TGTGCCAGAAGATTTTGGGGGGCTTCAGATAAGCAGTATTTT
CARRFWGASDKQYF
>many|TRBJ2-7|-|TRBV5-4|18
TGTGCCAGCAGCTTGGCTCTAGGGGCGGAGCCAACATCCTACGAGCAGTACTTC
CASSLALGAEPTSYEQYF
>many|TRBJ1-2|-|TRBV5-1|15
TGCGCCAGCAGCAACGGACAACAACCTAACTATGGCTACACCTTC
CASSNGQQPNYGYTF
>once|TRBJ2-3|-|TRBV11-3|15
TGTGCCAGCAACTGTCGGGAAGTAAGCACAGATATGCAGTATTTT
CASNCREVSTDMQYF
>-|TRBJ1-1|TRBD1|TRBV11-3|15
TGTGACAGTAGTTTAGGGGGCTTGTTGGGCACTGAAGCTTTCTTT
CDSSLGGLLGTEAFF
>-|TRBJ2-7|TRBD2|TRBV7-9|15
TGTGCCAGCAGATTCCAACTAGCGGAGGTATTCGAGCAGTACTTC
CASRFQLAEVFEQYF
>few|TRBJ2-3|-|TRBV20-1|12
TGCAGTGCTAGGAATGTGGCCGATACGCAGTATTTT
CSARNVADTQYF
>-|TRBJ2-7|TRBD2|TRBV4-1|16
TGCGCCAGCAGGCGGACACTAGCGGGTGAGTGGGACGAGCAGTACTTC
CASRRTLAGEWDEQYF
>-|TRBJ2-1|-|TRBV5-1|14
TGCACTTGCAACACAGGGACGAACTACAATGAGCAGTTCTTC
CTCNTGTNYNEQFF
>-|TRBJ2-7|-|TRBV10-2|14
TGCGCTAGCAGGCAAGCCGAGACTCGGGACGAGCAGTACTTC
CASRQAETRDEQYF
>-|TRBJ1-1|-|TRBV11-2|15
TGTGCCAGCAGCCCCCCTGAGGGGATTTTCACTGAAGTTTTCTTT
CASSPPEGIFTEVFF
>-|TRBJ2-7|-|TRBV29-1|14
TGCAGCGTCTGCGGAATGGCCGGTTGTGGGATGCAGTACTTC
CSVCGMAGCGMQYF
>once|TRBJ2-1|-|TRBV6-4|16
TGTGACAGCAGTGACTTTAGTAATACTGATTACAATGAGCAGTTCTTC
CDSSDFSNTDYNEQFF
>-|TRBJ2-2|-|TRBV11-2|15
TGTACCAGCAGCATAAGACAGATGGCCACCCGGGAGCTGTTTTTT
CTSSIRQMATRELFF
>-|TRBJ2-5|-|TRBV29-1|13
TGTAGCGTGGCCGAGAGGTTCCAAGAGGCCCCGTACTTC
CSVAERFQEAPYF
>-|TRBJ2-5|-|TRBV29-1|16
TGCAGCGCCAAGCCTTACCTCCAGACAGGCCAAGAGACCGAGTACTTC
CSAKPYLQTGQETEYF
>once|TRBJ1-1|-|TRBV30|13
TGTGCCTGGAGTATACAAATTTGGGTGAGCGCTATCTTT
CAWSIQIWVSAIF
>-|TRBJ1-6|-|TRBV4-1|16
TGCCCCAGCAGCCATCTTCGACAGGACGGCAATTCACCCCTCCGCTTT
CPSSHLRQDGNSPLRF
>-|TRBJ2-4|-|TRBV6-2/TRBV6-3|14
TGTGCCAGCGGACCGCTCATAGGGGAAAACATTCAGTACTTC
CASGPLIGENIQYF